Included here is one TCR beta chain sequence, with context. Authors' processing steps: Amplified reference gene primers provided the basis for estimating nucleated cell counts. Here immunoSEQ multiplex PCR was the method, and the copy in TCRdb shows in-frame clones only, minus some. Clone size and V and J calls were adopted from that table, with D and trimming inferred from the DNA. Seen here are around 170,000 clones, approximately 85% observed once, and the top ten hold roughly 9%. This specimen comes from a study of blood T cell repertoires in COVID-19. Looked up from germline, CDR1 is SGHTA and CDR2 is FQGTGA. V gave up 6 bases and J gave up 7 bases; unmatched junction bases: 2. The CDR3 covers 12 residues. Study members were between roughly 18 and 100 years old and lived in 25 or so US regions.

This clonotype originated in a woman between 18 and 29 years old who had recovered from COVID-19. This sequence joins TRBV7-3 and TRBJ2-5; 10 bases align to TRBD2. Sequencing was performed on PBMCs or T cells enriched from blood (not recorded which). The CDR3 nucleotides are TGTGCCAGCAGTTCTAGCGGGGGGACCCAGTACTTC. Translating it yields CASSSSGGTQYF.